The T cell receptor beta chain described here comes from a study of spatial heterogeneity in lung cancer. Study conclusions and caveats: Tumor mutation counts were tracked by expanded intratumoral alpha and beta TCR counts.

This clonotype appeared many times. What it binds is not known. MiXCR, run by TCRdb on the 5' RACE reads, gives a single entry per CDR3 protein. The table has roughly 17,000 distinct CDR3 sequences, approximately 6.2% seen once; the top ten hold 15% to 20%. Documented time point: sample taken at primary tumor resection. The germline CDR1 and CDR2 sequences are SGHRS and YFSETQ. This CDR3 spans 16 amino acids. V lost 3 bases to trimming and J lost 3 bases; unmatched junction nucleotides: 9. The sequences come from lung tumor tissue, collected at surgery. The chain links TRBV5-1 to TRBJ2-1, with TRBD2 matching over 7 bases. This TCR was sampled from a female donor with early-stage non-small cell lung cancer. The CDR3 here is CASSWGGGGNYNEQFF. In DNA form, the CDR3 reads TGCGCCAGCAGCTGGGGAGGCGGGGGTAACTACAATGAGCAGTTCTTC.